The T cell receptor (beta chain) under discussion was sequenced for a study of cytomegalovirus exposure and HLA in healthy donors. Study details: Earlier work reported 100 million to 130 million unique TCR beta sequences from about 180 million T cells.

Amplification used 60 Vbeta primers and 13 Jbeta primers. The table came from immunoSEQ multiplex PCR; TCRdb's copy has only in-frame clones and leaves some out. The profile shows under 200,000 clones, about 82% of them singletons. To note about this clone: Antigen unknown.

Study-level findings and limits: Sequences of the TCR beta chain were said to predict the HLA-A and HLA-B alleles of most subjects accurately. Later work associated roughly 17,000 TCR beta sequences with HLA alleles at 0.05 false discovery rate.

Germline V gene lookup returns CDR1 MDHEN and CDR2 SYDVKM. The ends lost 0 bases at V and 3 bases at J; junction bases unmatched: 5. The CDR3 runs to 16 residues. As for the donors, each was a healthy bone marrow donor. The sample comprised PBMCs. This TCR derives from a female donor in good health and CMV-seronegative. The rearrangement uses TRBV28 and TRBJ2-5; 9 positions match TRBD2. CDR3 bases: TGTGCCAGCAGTTTATGGGCTAGCGGGACGAAAGAGACCCAGTACTTC. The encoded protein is CASSLWASGTKETQYF.